This is a list of T cell receptor beta chains from one sample in a study of regulatory T cells in long-lasting Graves disease. TCRdb re-called the multiplex PCR reads with MiXCR, one entry per CDR3 protein. This repertoire shows hundreds of thousands of distinct CDR3 sequences, less than 25% found once; its top ten account for approximately 8%. The sequenced sample was peripheral blood mononuclear cells (PBMCs), obtained when the disease was refractory, from a patient treated with antithyroid drugs. These receptors all stem from a female donor with Graves disease. CDR3s include the opening cysteine and the closing phenylalanine or tryptophan. The D gene is left open where the match is weak. Not all rows give a size; the values are once, few, many and, for expanded clones, a class.

D gene	clone size	V gene	CDR3 length	J gene	CDR3 DNA	CDR3 protein
TRBD2	many	TRBV28	13	TRBJ2-7	TGTGCCACCCGGACTAGCGGGAGGTACGAGCAGTACTTC	CATRTSGRYEQYF
-	-	TRBV5-1	15	TRBJ2-7	TGCGCCAGCAGCTTGGTTGGGATGAGCTCCTACGAGCAGTACTTC	CASSLVGMSSYEQYF
TRBD1	many	TRBV5-1	13	TRBJ2-7	TGCGCCAGCAGCCGTTACAGGGGGCGCGAGCAGTACTTC	CASSRYRGREQYF
-	many	TRBV28	12	TRBJ2-7	TGTGCCAGCAGCCTCCGCACCTACGAGCAGTACTTC	CASSLRTYEQYF
-	few	TRBV6-1	13	TRBJ2-5	TGTGCCAGCAGTACTGGACTACCAGAGACCCAGTACTTC	CASSTGLPETQYF
-	-	TRBV5-8	13	TRBJ1-1	TGTGCCAGCACCCTGGAGGGAGGCACTGAAGCTTTCTTT	CASTLEGGTEAFF
-	-	TRBV30	16	TRBJ1-5	TGTGCCTGGAGTGATTTAGGACAGAATAGCAATCAGCCCCAGCATTTT	CAWSDLGQNSNQPQHF
-	-	TRBV5-1	14	TRBJ1-5	TGTGCCAGCAGCCACACAAATAGCAATCAGCCCCAGCATTTT	CASSHTNSNQPQHF
-	-	TRBV19	16	TRBJ2-2	TGTGCCAGTAGTATAGGTCAGGGCTCCGGCACCGGGGAGCTGTTTTTT	CASSIGQGSGTGELFF
-	many	TRBV11-2	15	TRBJ2-5	TGTGCCAGCAGCCCCGAGGTAGCGGCCGAGGGGACCCAGTACTTC	CASSPEVAAEGTQYF
TRBD1	many	TRBV12-3/TRBV12-4	17	TRBJ2-7	TGTGCCAGCAGTACCGGGACAGGGGGCCAAAAAAGCTACGAGCAGTACTTC	CASSTGTGGQKSYEQYF
-	few	TRBV5-1	13	TRBJ1-5	TGCGCCAGCAGCTTGGACCCGGAACAGCCCCAGCATTTT	CASSLDPEQPQHF
-	-	TRBV3-1	15	TRBJ2-7	TGTGCCAGCAGACCCCAGGGGCGCCATTCCCACGAGCAGTACTTC	CASRPQGRHSHEQYF
TRBD2	few	TRBV7-9	14	TRBJ2-2	TGTGCCAGCACCTCAGCGGGAGGTACCGGGGAGCTGTTTTTT	CASTSAGGTGELFF
TRBD1	-	TRBV18	15	TRBJ2-4	TGTGCCAGCTCACCAGGGACAGGGGGAAAAAACATTCAGTACTTC	CASSPGTGGKNIQYF
-	many	TRBV20-1	13	TRBJ2-5	TGCAGTGCTGGAGACGTGCTACAAGAGACCCAGTACTTC	CSAGDVLQETQYF
-	many	TRBV14	12	TRBJ2-5	TGTGCCAGCAGCCGAAGAGGCGAGACCCAGTACTTC	CASSRRGETQYF
TRBD1	few	TRBV5-1	16	TRBJ2-7	TGCGCCAGCAGCCGAAATACTGTGGACAGGGGCGGCGAGCAGTACTTC	CASSRNTVDRGGEQYF
-	-	TRBV7-9	14	TRBJ1-6	TGTGCCAGCAGCTCCAGGGAAATGAATTCACCCCTCCACTTT	CASSSREMNSPLHF
-	-	TRBV6-2/TRBV6-3	13	TRBJ1-2	TGTGCCAGCAGTTATTTCGGGACCTATGGCTACACCTTC	CASSYFGTYGYTF
-	-	TRBV15	16	TRBJ2-3	TGTGCCACCAGCACCCGGGACGGACCTGTCACAGATACGCAGTATTTT	CATSTRDGPVTDTQYF
-	many	TRBV6-1	10	TRBJ1-1	TGTGCCGCGGGGGCTGCTGAAGCTTTCTTT	CAAGAAEAFF
-	few	TRBV20-1	16	TRBJ2-2	TGCAGTGCTAGTCTTTTCGGGCAGACGAACACCGGGGAGCTGTTTTTT	CSASLFGQTNTGELFF
TRBD1	many	TRBV2	13	TRBJ2-4	TGTGCCGCGACCAGGGACAGGGGATACATTCAGTACTTC	CAATRDRGYIQYF
-	many	TRBV9	14	TRBJ2-5	TGTGCCAGCAGCCCCACCTCCCTTAAAGAGACCCAGTACTTC	CASSPTSLKETQYF
-	-	TRBV27	17	TRBJ2-7	TGTGCCAGCAGCTTTAGCAGGAGGGCGACTTTCTCCTACGAGCAGTACTTC	CASSFSRRATFSYEQYF
-	few	TRBV5-4	15	TRBJ1-1	TGTGCCAGCAGCTTCTCAGTGACAGAGAACACTGAAGCTTTCTTT	CASSFSVTENTEAFF
-	-	TRBV25-1	18	TRBJ1-4	TGTGCCAGCAGTCCCCTGGGTACAGGGATCAAAGATGAAGAAAAACTGTTTTTT	CASSPLGTGIKDEEKLFF
-	few	TRBV5-6	12	TRBJ1-4	TGTGCCAGCAGCTTCTCGGGAGGAAAACTGTTTTTT	CASSFSGGKLFF
-	many	TRBV12-3/TRBV12-4	15	TRBJ1-5	TGTGCCAGCAGTCCGGACATCCATACTGGGCAGCCCCAGCATTTT	CASSPDIHTGQPQHF
-	-	TRBV20-1	16	TRBJ1-3	TGCAGTGCTAGAGCGACCTGTACGGGGGCTGGAAACACCATATATTTT	CSARATCTGAGNTIYF
-	many	TRBV27	13	TRBJ2-7	TGTGCCAGCGGGAAACGGGAGATCTACGAGCAGTACTTC	CASGKREIYEQYF
-	few	TRBV6-5	14	TRBJ2-3	TGTGCCAGCAGTTACCAGCTAGCTTCAGATACGCAGTATTTT	CASSYQLASDTQYF
-	-	TRBV9	15	TRBJ2-5	TGTGCCAGCAGCGTAGGTGCAGGGGCACAAGAGACCCAGTACTTC	CASSVGAGAQETQYF
-	-	TRBV19	14	TRBJ2-7	TGTGCCAGTAGTATCTCAGGGGCGACCTACGAGCAGTACTTC	CASSISGATYEQYF
-	many	TRBV6-1	13	TRBJ1-5	TGTGCCAGCAGACGGACTGGCAATCAGCCCCAGCATTTT	CASRRTGNQPQHF
-	-	TRBV6-2/TRBV6-3	15	TRBJ1-6	TGTGCCAGCAGTGGTGGACATACCTATAATTCACCCCTCCACTTT	CASSGGHTYNSPLHF
-	-	TRBV9	13	TRBJ2-1	TGTGCCAGCAGCGCCGGGAGAAACAATGAGCAGTTCTTC	CASSAGRNNEQFF
-	many	TRBV10-2	13	TRBJ1-6	TGCGCCAGCAGTGACGGCAGCCCGTCACCCCTCCACTTT	CASSDGSPSPLHF
TRBD1	-	TRBV11-1	15	TRBJ2-7	TGTGCCAGCAGCTTATTTGGGACAGGCACCTACGAGCAGTACTTC	CASSLFGTGTYEQYF
-	many	TRBV9	14	TRBJ1-1	TGTGCCAGCAGCGCAGAACCATCAAACACTGAAGCTTTCTTT	CASSAEPSNTEAFF
TRBD2	few	TRBV24-1	15	TRBJ2-5	TGTGCCACCAGTGATGCCGGGGGGTACCAAGAGACCCAGTACTTC	CATSDAGGYQETQYF
TRBD2	-	TRBV28	15	TRBJ2-2	TGTGCCAGCAGTTTAGGGACTACAGGATTCGGGGAGCTGTTTTTT	CASSLGTTGFGELFF
TRBD1	-	TRBV19	13	TRBJ2-7	TGTGCCAGTAGTATGGCCACAGGGGACGAGCAGTACTTC	CASSMATGDEQYF
-	-	TRBV6-1	11	TRBJ1-2	TGTGCCAGCAGGGGGTCCGAGGGCTACACCTTC	CASRGSEGYTF
-	many	TRBV2	15	TRBJ1-1	TGTGCCAGCAGTGAGTGGTCGGGGGCGGTCACTGAAGCTTTCTTT	CASSEWSGAVTEAFF